This T cell receptor (beta chain) appears in the sequencing data of a study of glioma-infiltrating T cells. Study-wide findings and caveats: CDR3 overlap between tissue and blood was very small. Tissue-blood divergence was below expectation in non-neoplastic patients, above in gliomas.

A note on this clonotype: Its antigen is still unknown.

Using RNA template, CDR3s of TCR alpha and beta were amplified with iRepertoire arm-PCR. For one-step reverse transcription and amplification, about 90-450 ng of tissue mRNA or PBMC total RNA was used. TCRdb called the multiplex PCR reads again in MiXCR, with one record for every CDR3 protein. The sample includes about 140,000 distinct CDR3 sequences, about two fifths of them seen just once. Trimming took off 1 base at V and 2 bases at J, with 7 bases between the two ends. Germline V lookup: CDR1 SGHTA, CDR2 FQGNSA. The CDR3 length is 14 residues. This TCR was sampled from a human donor with low-grade glioma or glioblastoma, undergoing nonglioma brain surgery, or in good health (not recorded which). This chain joins TRBV7-2 and TRBJ2-3; no firm D call. The sequenced material came from glioma tissue, nonneoplastic brain tissue, or PBMCs (not recorded which). CDR3 loop: CASSLGLTTDTQYF. In DNA form, the CDR3 reads TGTGCCAGCAGCTTAGGGCTAACCACAGATACGCAGTATTTT.